The subject of this entry is one T cell receptor beta chain. The V and J ends lost 2 bases and 0 bases respectively, with 8 bases between them. The CDR3 is 15 residues long. Germline loops: CDR1 MDHEN, CDR2 SYDVKM. This entry comes from a study of T cell responses to AZD1222 COVID-19 vaccine. Clones were read by immunoSEQ multiplex PCR, and TCRdb kept only the in-frame ones, dropping some. Here the sample spans 110,000 to 150,000 clones, approximately 93% being singletons. The material was peripheral blood, obtained on day 0 of AZD1222 vaccination. V usage is TRBV28 and J usage is TRBJ1-5; D unresolved. The sequence was obtained from an adult in good health. The CDR3 region has the DNA TGTGCCAGCAGTTTAGTTCCAAATAGCAATCAGCCCCAGCATTTT. Translation: CASSLVPNSNQPQHF.